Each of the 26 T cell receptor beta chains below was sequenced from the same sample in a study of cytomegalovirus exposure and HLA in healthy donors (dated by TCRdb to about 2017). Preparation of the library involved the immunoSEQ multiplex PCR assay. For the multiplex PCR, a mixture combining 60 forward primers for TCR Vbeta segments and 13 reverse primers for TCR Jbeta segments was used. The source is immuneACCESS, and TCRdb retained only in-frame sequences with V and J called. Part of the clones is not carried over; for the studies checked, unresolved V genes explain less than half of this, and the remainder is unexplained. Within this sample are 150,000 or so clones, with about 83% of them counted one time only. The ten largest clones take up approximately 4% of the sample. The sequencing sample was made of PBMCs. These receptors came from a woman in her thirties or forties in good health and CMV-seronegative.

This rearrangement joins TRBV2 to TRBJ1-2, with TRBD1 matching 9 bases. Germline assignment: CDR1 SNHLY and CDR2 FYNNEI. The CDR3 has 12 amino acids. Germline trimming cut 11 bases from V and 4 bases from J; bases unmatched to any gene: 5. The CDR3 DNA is TGTGCCGTACAGGGGGCAAGCTATGGCTACACCTTC. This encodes CAVQGASYGYTF.

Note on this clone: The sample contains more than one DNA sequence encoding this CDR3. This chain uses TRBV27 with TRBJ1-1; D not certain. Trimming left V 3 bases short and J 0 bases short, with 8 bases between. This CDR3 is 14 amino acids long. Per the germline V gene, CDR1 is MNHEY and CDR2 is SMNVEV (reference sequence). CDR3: CASSLRQLNTEAFF. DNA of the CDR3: TGTGCCAGCAGTTTGAGGCAACTGAACACTGAAGCTTTCTTT.

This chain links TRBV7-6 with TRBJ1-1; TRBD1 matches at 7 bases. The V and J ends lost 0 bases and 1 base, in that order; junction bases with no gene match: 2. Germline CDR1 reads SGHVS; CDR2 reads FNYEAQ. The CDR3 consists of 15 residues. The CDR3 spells CASSLAGQENTEAFF. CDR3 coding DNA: TGTGCCAGCAGCTTAGCCGGACAGGAGAACACTGAAGCTTTCTTT.

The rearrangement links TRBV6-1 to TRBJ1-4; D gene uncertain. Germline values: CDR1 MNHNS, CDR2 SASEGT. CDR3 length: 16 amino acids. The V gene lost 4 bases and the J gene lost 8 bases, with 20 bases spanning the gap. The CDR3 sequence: CASSVNFWQAGEKLFF. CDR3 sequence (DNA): TGTGCCAGCAGTGTTAATTTCTGGCAGGCGGGGGAAAAACTGTTTTTT.

In DNA, the CDR3 is TGCGCCAGCAGCATCTACGGCTCTGGAAACACCATATATTTT. Translation gives CASSIYGSGNTIYF. The chain uses TRBV5-1 and TRBJ1-3; the D is unclear. The CDR3 totals 14 residues. CDR1 is SGHRS, CDR2 YFSETQ, per germline. Deletions cut 4 bases from V and 0 bases from J, with 8 bases between.

The CDR3 is CAWSRQGDTEAFF. Here the CDR3 DNA reads TGTGCCTGGAGCAGGCAGGGTGACACTGAAGCTTTCTTT. The chain carries TRBV30 and TRBJ1-1; possible D gene TRBD1, 5 bases. The germline V gene has CDR1 GTSNPN and CDR2 SVGIG (reference sequence). The CDR3 totals 13 residues. The V gene lost 3 bases and the J gene lost 3 bases, with 11 bases spanning the gap.

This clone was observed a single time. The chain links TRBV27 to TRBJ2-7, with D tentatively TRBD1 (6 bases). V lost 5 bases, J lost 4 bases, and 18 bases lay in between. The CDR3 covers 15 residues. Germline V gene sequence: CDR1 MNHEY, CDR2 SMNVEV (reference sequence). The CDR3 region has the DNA TGTGCCAGCAGTCGCCGTGGGGGCCCGACTTACGAGCAGTACTTC. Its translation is CASSRRGGPTYEQYF.

CDR3 sequence (DNA): TGTGCCAGCAGCTTGCGGCGGGAATTATCCACAGATACGCAGTATTTT. Its protein product is CASSLRRELSTDTQYF. The chain carries TRBV5-6 and TRBJ2-3, with D possibly being TRBD2 (6 bases). The CDR3 has 16 amino acids. The V end was cut by 1 base, the J end by 2 bases, with 14 bases between. Germline CDR1 reads SGHDT; CDR2 reads YYEEEE.

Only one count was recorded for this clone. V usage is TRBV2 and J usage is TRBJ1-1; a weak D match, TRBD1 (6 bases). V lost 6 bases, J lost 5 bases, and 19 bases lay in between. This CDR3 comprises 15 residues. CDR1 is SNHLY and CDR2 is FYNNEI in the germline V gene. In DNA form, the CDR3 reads TGTGCCAGCAGCAAGGGACGCCAGGGGAATACTGAAGCTTTCTTT. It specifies CASSKGRQGNTEAFF.

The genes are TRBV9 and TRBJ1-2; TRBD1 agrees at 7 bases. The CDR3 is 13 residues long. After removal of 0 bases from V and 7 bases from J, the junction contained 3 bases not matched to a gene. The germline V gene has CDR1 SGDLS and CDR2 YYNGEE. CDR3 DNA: TGTGCCAGCAGCGTAGTCTCAGGGGGTGGCTACACCTTC. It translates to CASSVVSGGGYTF.

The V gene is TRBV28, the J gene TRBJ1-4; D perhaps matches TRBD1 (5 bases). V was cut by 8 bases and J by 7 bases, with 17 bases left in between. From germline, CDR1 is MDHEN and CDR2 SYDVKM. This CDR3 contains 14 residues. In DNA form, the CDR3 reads TGTGCCAGCTGCCTTGGGGGGGGAGGTGAAAAACTGTTTTTT. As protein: CASCLGGGGEKLFF.

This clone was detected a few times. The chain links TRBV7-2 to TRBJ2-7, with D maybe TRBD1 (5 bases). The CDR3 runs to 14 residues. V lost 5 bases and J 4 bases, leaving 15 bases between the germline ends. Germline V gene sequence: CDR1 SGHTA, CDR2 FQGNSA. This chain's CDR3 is CASSPNLNRYEQYF. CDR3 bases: TGTGCCAGCAGCCCGAACCTGAACAGGTACGAGCAGTACTTC.

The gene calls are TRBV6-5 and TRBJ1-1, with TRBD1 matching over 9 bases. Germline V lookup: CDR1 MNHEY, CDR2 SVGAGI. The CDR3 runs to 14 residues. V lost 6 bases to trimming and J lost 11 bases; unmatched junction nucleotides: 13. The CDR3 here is CASSQQGALIVAFF. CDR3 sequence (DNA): TGTGCCAGCAGCCAACAGGGGGCCCTCATCGTGGCTTTCTTT.

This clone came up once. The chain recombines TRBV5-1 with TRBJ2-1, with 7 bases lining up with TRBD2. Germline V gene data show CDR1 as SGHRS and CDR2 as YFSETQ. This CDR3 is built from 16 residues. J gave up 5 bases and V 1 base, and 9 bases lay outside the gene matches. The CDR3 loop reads CASSLWGGRRNNEQFF. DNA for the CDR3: TGCGCCAGCAGCTTGTGGGGCGGGAGAAGGAACAATGAGCAGTTCTTC. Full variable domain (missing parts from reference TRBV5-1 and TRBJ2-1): KAGVTQTPRYLIKTRGQQVTLSCSPISGHRSVSWYQQTPGQGLQFLFEYFSETQRNKGNFPGRFSGRQFSNSRSEMNVSTLELGDSALYLCASSLWGGRRNNEQFFGPGTRLTVL.

The DNA of the CDR3 is TGTGCCAGCAGTGTAGGGACAGGGCAAGAGACCCAGTACTTC. Its protein product is CASSVGTGQETQYF. The J gene is TRBJ2-5, the V gene TRBV2; 9 nucleotides align to TRBD1. Germline loops: CDR1 SNHLY, CDR2 FYNNEI. Trimming took 4 bases from V and 2 from J; bases not matched to a gene: 2. The CDR3 contains 14 residues.

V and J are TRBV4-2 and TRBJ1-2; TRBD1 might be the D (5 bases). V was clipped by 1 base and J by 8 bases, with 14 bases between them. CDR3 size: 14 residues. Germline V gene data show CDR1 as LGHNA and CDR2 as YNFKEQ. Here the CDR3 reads CASSQGPRAQGYTF. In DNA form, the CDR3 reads TGTGCCAGCAGCCAAGGTCCCAGGGCACAAGGCTACACCTTC.

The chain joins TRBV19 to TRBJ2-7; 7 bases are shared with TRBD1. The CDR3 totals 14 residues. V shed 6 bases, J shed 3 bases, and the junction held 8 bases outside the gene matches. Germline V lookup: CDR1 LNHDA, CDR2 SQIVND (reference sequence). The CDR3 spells CASSPAGGNYEQYF. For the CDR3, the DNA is TGTGCCAGTAGCCCGGCAGGGGGAAACTACGAGCAGTACTTC.

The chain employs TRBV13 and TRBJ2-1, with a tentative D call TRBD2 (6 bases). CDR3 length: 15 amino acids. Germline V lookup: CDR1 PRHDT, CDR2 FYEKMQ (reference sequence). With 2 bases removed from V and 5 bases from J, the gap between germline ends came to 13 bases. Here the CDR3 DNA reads TGTGCCAGCAGCTTACCCAGCGGGTTTGACAATGAGCAGTTCTTC. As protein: CASSLPSGFDNEQFF. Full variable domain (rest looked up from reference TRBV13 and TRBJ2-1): AAGVIQSPRHLIKEKRETATLKCYPIPRHDTVYWYQQGPGQDPQFLISFYEKMQSDKGSIPDRFSAQQFSDYHSELNMSSLELGDSALYFCASSLPSGFDNEQFFGPGTRLTVL.

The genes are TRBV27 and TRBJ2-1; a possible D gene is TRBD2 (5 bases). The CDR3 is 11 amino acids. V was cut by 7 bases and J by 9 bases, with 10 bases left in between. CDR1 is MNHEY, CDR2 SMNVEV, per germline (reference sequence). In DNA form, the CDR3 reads TGTGCCAGCACCCTTCGGGGTGAGCAGTTCTTC. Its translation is CASTLRGEQFF.

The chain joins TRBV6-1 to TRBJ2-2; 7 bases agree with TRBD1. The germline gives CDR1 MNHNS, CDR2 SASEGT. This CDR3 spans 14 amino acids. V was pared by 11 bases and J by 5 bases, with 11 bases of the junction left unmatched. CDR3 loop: CAGSMTGTTGELFF. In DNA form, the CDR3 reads TGTGCCGGATCTATGACAGGGACGACCGGGGAGCTGTTTTTT.

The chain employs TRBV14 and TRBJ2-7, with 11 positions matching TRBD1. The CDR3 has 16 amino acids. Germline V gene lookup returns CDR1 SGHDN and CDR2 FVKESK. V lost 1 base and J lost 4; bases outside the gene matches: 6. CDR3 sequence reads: CASSQGGTGGRYEQYF. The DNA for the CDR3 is TGTGCCAGCAGCCAAGGGGGGACAGGGGGTCGGTACGAGCAGTACTTC.

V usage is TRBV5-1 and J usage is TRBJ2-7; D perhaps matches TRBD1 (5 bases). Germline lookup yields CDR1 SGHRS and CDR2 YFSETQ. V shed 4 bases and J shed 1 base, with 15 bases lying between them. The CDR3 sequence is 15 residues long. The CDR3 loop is CASSQQGVQSYEQYF. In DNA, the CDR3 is TGCGCCAGCAGCCAACAAGGGGTCCAATCCTACGAGCAGTACTTC. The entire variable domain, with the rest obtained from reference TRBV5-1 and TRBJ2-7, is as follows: KAGVTQTPRYLIKTRGQQVTLSCSPISGHRSVSWYQQTPGQGLQFLFEYFSETQRNKGNFPGRFSGRQFSNSRSEMNVSTLELGDSALYLCASSQQGVQSYEQYFGPGTRLTVT.

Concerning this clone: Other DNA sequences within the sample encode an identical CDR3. The CDR3 region has the DNA TGTGCCAGCAGCCCGGGACAGCCCCAGCATTTT. It encodes CASSPGQPQHF. The chain employs TRBV28 and TRBJ1-5; D call uncertain. V was trimmed by 6 bases and J by 7 bases, leaving 7 bases between them. The CDR3 loop spans 11 amino acids. Germline-derived CDR1 and CDR2 are MDHEN and SYDVKM.

CDR3 residues: CASSQALVRGPYEQYF. The DNA of the CDR3 is TGCGCCAGCAGCCAAGCTTTGGTCAGGGGCCCCTACGAGCAGTACTTC. V gene TRBV4-1 combines with J gene TRBJ2-7; TRBD1 is a possible D gene (6 bases). Germline V gene sequence: CDR1 MGHRA, CDR2 YSYEKL. V was cut by 1 base and J by 2 bases, with 15 bases left in between. This CDR3 spans 16 amino acids.

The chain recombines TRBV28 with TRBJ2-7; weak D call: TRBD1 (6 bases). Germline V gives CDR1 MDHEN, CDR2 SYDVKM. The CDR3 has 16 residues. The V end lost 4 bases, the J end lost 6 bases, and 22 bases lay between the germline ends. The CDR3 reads CASSSAIPRTDGEQYF. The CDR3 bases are TGTGCCAGCAGTTCAGCCATACCGAGGACAGATGGCGAGCAGTACTTC. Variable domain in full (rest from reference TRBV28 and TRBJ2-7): DVKVTQSSRYLVKRTGEKVFLECVQDMDHENMFWYRQDPGLGLRLIYFSYDVKMKEKGDIPEGYSVSREKKERFSLILESASTNQTSMYLCASSSAIPRTDGEQYFGPGTRLTVT.

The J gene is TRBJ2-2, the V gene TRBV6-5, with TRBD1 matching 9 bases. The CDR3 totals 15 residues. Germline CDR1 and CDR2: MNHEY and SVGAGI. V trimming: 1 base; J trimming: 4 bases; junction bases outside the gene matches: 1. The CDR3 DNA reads TGTGCCAGCAGTTACTTGACAGGGGGCACCGGGGAGCTGTTTTTT. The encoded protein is CASSYLTGGTGELFF.